The 30 T cell receptor beta chains reported below all come from one sample, sequenced in a study of blood T cell repertoires in COVID-19. Sequencing was performed with immunoSEQ multiplex PCR; in TCRdb, only in-frame clones are kept and a portion is missing. The sample includes around 260,000 clones, roughly 89% of them seen just once. The sample taken for sequencing was peripheral blood. These receptors all come from a man aged 25-45 years with acute or convalescent COVID-19.

This clone was detected only once. The rearrangement joins TRBV7-8 to TRBJ1-5; D unclear. The V end was cut by 5 bases, the J end by 0 bases, with 14 bases between. Germline V gives CDR1 SGHVS, CDR2 FQNEAQ. The CDR3 covers 16 residues. The chain's CDR3 is CASSPRPGNSNQPQHF. CDR3 bases: TGTGCCAGCAGCCCCCGGCCGGGTAATAGCAATCAGCCCCAGCATTTT.

Details on this clone: Additional DNA sequences in this sample encode the identical CDR3. V gene TRBV29-1 combines with J gene TRBJ2-5, with D uncertain. V was cut by 4 bases and J by 1 base, with 7 bases left in between. The CDR3 length is 12 residues. Germline values: CDR1 SQVTM, CDR2 ANQGSEA. This CDR3 is CSVGRPQETQYF. In DNA, the CDR3 is TGCAGCGTTGGGAGACCCCAAGAGACCCAGTACTTC.

The chain links TRBV6-1 to TRBJ2-7; D might be TRBD2 (6 bases). From germline, CDR1 is MNHNS and CDR2 SASEGT. This CDR3 is built from 12 residues. The V and J ends lost 3 bases and 4 bases respectively, with 7 bases between them. The CDR3 nucleotides read TGTGCCAGCAGTGAGGGGGGATACGAGCAGTACTTC. Amino acid sequence: CASSEGGYEQYF.

This rearrangement joins TRBV19 to TRBJ2-4, with 12 positions matching TRBD1. The CDR3 loop spans 16 amino acids. Trimming at V came to 3 bases and at J to 2 bases, leaving 2 bases not matched to a gene. Germline CDR1 and CDR2: LNHDA and SQIVND (reference sequence). CDR3 sequence (DNA): TGTGCCAGTAGTATCCGGGACAGGGGGCCCAAAAACATTCAGTACTTC. Translation gives CASSIRDRGPKNIQYF.

The chain links TRBV6-5 to TRBJ2-7; D remains ambiguous. V was cut by 6 bases and J by 6 bases, with 9 bases left in between. This CDR3 is built from 11 residues. CDR1 MNHEY and CDR2 SVGAGI come from the germline V gene. The chain's CDR3 is CASSAGVEQYF. The CDR3 DNA follows: TGTGCCAGCAGCGCCGGAGTCGAGCAGTACTTC.

V and J are TRBV5-6 and TRBJ2-3; D gene unclear. Trimming removed 4 bases from V and 0 bases from J, with 6 bases in between. The CDR3 is 13 amino acids. Germline CDR1 and CDR2: SGHDT and YYEEEE. The CDR3 here is CASSKTSTDTQYF. The CDR3, as DNA: TGTGCCAGCAGCAAGACTAGCACAGATACGCAGTATTTT.

The V and J genes are TRBV29-1 and TRBJ1-3; 7 nucleotides align to TRBD1. This CDR3 has 14 amino acids. The germline gives CDR1 SQVTM, CDR2 ANQGSEA. The V gene end was trimmed by 3 bases and the J gene end by 0 bases; junction bases not matched to a gene: 2. The CDR3 loop reads CSVDPGGSGNTIYF. The CDR3 DNA reads as TGCAGCGTTGACCCAGGGGGCTCTGGAAACACCATATATTTT.

Only one count was recorded for this clone. This specimen includes other DNA sequences encoding the same CDR3. The gene calls are TRBV28 and TRBJ1-1, with D uncertain. V shed 3 bases and J shed 2 bases, with 7 bases lying between them. CDR1 and CDR2 from the germline V gene are MDHEN and SYDVKM. The length of the CDR3 is 13 residues. The CDR3 region has the DNA TGTGCCAGCAGTTTTAGGAGAAACACTGAAGCTTTCTTT. Translating it yields CASSFRRNTEAFF.

This clone was recorded a few times. The chain joins TRBV9 to TRBJ2-1; maybe TRBD2 (6 bases). The germline V gene encodes CDR1 SGDLS and CDR2 YYNGEE. The CDR3 contains 16 residues. Between the trimmed V and J ends, which lost 0 bases and 5 bases, there was a span of 15 bases. CDR3 coding DNA: TGTGCCAGCAGCGTAGTCGGGCTGGGGACTGACAATGAGCAGTTCTTC. This gives the protein CASSVVGLGTDNEQFF.

The chain has TRBV3-1 (or the pseudogene TRBV3-2) and TRBJ2-3; D might be TRBD2 (5 bases). V lost 5 bases and J lost 4, with 7 bases in between. Germline V gives CDR1 LGHDT, CDR2 YNNKEL (reference sequence). The CDR3 totals 12 residues. This chain's CDR3 is CASSRTADTQYF. CDR3 coding DNA: TGTGCCAGCAGCAGGACTGCAGATACGCAGTATTTT.

This clone was counted a single time. The chain recombines TRBV5-6 with TRBJ2-1, with 9 positions matching TRBD1. CDR1 is SGHDT, CDR2 YYEEEE, per germline. V shed 0 bases and J 2 bases; nucleotides not matched to a gene: 6. The CDR3 is 17 residues long. CDR3 in amino acids: CASSLGVGTGPYNEQFF. CDR3 coding DNA: TGTGCCAGCAGCTTGGGGGTGGGGACAGGGCCCTACAATGAGCAGTTCTTC.

This chain connects TRBV12-3 or TRBV12-4 to TRBJ1-1; D is ambiguous. Trimming stripped 5 bases from V and 1 base from J, with 8 bases between. The CDR3 has 13 amino acids. In DNA, the CDR3 is TGTGCCAGCAGTCCCAGCGGGAACACTGAAGCTTTCTTT. This codes for CASSPSGNTEAFF.

As to this clone: Other nucleotide sequences in the sample specify the same CDR3. This chain links TRBV3-1 (or the pseudogene TRBV3-2) with TRBJ1-2, with D possibly being TRBD1 (5 bases). The germline V gene encodes CDR1 LGHDT and CDR2 YNNKEL (reference sequence). Trimming shortened V by 4 bases and J by 2 bases, and 5 bases separated the two germline ends. CDR3 length: 12 residues. CDR3 DNA sequence: TGTGCCAGCAGCCGACAGAACTATGGCTACACCTTC. Protein product: CASSRQNYGYTF.

This chain connects TRBV7-3 to TRBJ2-2; tentative D call: TRBD1 (7 bases). CDR3 length: 15 amino acids. The germline gives CDR1 SGHTA, CDR2 FQGTGA. The V end was cut by 5 bases, the J end by 0 bases, with 10 bases between. Here the CDR3 reads CASSPGGPNTGELFF. Written as DNA, the CDR3 is TGTGCCAGCAGCCCAGGGGGGCCGAACACCGGGGAGCTGTTTTTT.

This clone was picked up one time. This rearrangement joins TRBV7-3 to TRBJ1-1, with 8 bases that match TRBD1. Trimming removed 5 bases from V and 11 bases from J; junction bases left unmatched: 10. Germline V gives CDR1 SGHTA, CDR2 FQGTGA. The CDR3 has 13 amino acids. The CDR3 region is CASSPGAGGMAFF. CDR3 DNA sequence: TGTGCCAGCAGCCCCGGGGCAGGGGGCATGGCTTTCTTT. The whole variable domain, filled in from reference TRBV7-3 and TRBJ1-1, reads GAGVSQTPSNKVTEKGKYVELRCDPISGHTALYWYRQSLGQGPEFLIYFQGTGAADDSGLPNDRFFAVRPEGSVSTLKIQRTERGDSAVYLCASSPGAGGMAFFGQGTRLTVV.

V usage is TRBV28 and J usage is TRBJ2-1; no definite D call. The CDR3 sequence is 16 residues long. Trimming took off 5 bases at V and 0 bases at J, with 14 bases between the two ends. Germline CDR1 MDHEN, CDR2 SYDVKM. In DNA form, the CDR3 reads TGTGCCAGCAGTAAGCTCCTATTGAGCTCCTACAATGAGCAGTTCTTC. Translated, it gives CASSKLLLSSYNEQFF.

The J gene is TRBJ1-1, the V gene TRBV15, with D perhaps matching TRBD1 (6 bases). The germline V gene has CDR1 LNHNV and CDR2 YYDKDF (reference sequence). V dropped 1 base and J dropped 2 bases, with 11 bases sitting between them. CDR3 size: 15 residues. The CDR3 nucleotides read TGTGCCACCAGCAGAGGTAGGGGGACCAACACTGAAGCTTTCTTT. Amino acid sequence: CATSRGRGTNTEAFF.

V gene TRBV7-9 combines with J gene TRBJ2-1; no clear D. Germline V gives CDR1 SEHNR, CDR2 FQNEAQ (reference sequence). This CDR3 contains 14 residues. V was trimmed by 6 bases and J by 2 bases, leaving 11 bases between them. The CDR3 nucleotides read TGTGCCAGCAGAGCCCAACCACCCTACAATGAGCAGTTCTTC. Its protein is CASRAQPPYNEQFF. Based on the CDR3 plus reference TRBV7-9 and TRBJ2-1, the full variable domain is DTGVSQNPRHKITKRGQNVTFRCDPISEHNRLYWYRQTLGQGPEFLTYFQNEAQLEKSRLLSDRFSAERPKGSFSTLEIQRTEQGDSAMYLCASRAQPPYNEQFFGPGTRLTVL.

The chain is built from TRBV5-1 and TRBJ2-1; 7 bases map to TRBD1. The V gene end was trimmed by 5 bases and the J gene end by 5 bases; junction bases not matched to a gene: 7. The CDR3 length is 14 residues. From germline, CDR1 is SGHRS and CDR2 YFSETQ. The CDR3 region has the DNA TGCGCCAGCAGTCGCGAACAGGGGAACAATGAGCAGTTCTTC. Amino acids: CASSREQGNNEQFF.

The V call is TRBV7-2, the J call TRBJ1-3; D is unresolved. The CDR3 is 16 residues long. Trimming pared 5 bases from V and 2 bases from J, leaving 16 bases between. Germline lookup yields CDR1 SGHTA and CDR2 FQGNSA. Here the CDR3 DNA reads TGTGCCAGCAGCGGAGCGTTGAGACCCCCTGGAAACACCATATATTTT. It translates to CASSGALRPPGNTIYF.

The chain carries TRBV6-4 and TRBJ2-1; 9 positions agree with TRBD1. Germline-derived CDR1 and CDR2 are MRHNA and SNTAGT. The CDR3 spans 16 residues. Trimming removed 3 bases from V and 4 bases from J; junction bases left unmatched: 7. In DNA, the CDR3 is TGTGCCAGCAGTGAAATCGGGACAGGGCTATACAATGAGCAGTTCTTC. Amino acids: CASSEIGTGLYNEQFF.

The chain has TRBV6-5 and TRBJ2-1; 7 bases agree with TRBD1. Trimming removed 6 bases from V and 4 bases from J; junction bases left unmatched: 0. The CDR3 is 12 amino acids. Germline CDR1 is MNHEY and CDR2 is SVGAGI. CDR3 residues: CASRGQYNEQFF. In DNA, the CDR3 is TGTGCCAGCAGGGGACAGTACAATGAGCAGTTCTTC.

This clone was seen once. J is TRBJ1-1 and V is TRBV7-9; tentative D call: TRBD1 (5 bases). V lost 0 bases to trimming and J lost 1 base, with 6 bases between them. The germline V gene has CDR1 SEHNR and CDR2 FQNEAQ (reference sequence). The CDR3 loop spans 14 amino acids. CDR3 sequence (DNA): TGTGCCAGCAGCTTAGCAGGGGAGAACACTGAAGCTTTCTTT. It specifies CASSLAGENTEAFF. Full variable domain (remainder filled in from reference TRBV7-9 and TRBJ1-1): DTGVSQNPRHKITKRGQNVTFRCDPISEHNRLYWYRQTLGQGPEFLTYFQNEAQLEKSRLLSDRFSAERPKGSFSTLEIQRTEQGDSAMYLCASSLAGENTEAFFGQGTRLTVV.

The chain uses TRBV19 and TRBJ2-2; 9 bases align to TRBD2. The CDR3 is 16 residues long. CDR1 is LNHDA and CDR2 is SQIVND in the germline V gene (reference sequence). Trimming removed 9 bases from V and 5 bases from J; junction bases left unmatched: 13. In DNA, the CDR3 is TGTGCCAGCGGGATGTTTAGCGGGAGTTTAACCGGGGAGCTGTTTTTT. This encodes CASGMFSGSLTGELFF.

The chain has TRBV5-1 and TRBJ2-7; TRBD1 matches 8 bases. V lost 5 bases, J lost 2 bases, and 3 bases stayed unmatched. CDR1 is SGHRS, CDR2 YFSETQ, per germline. The CDR3 spans 13 residues. CDR3: CASSATGAYEQYF. The CDR3, as DNA: TGCGCCAGCAGTGCGACAGGGGCCTACGAGCAGTACTTC.

The V gene is TRBV5-4, the J gene TRBJ1-1; 7 bases agree with TRBD1. The CDR3 runs 14 residues. V shed 2 bases, J shed 5 bases, and the junction held 6 bases outside the gene matches. Germline V CDR1 and CDR2: SGHNT, YYREEE (reference sequence). CDR3 sequence (DNA): TGTGCCAGCAGCTTACCACAGGGGATGACTGAAGCTTTCTTT. Translation gives CASSLPQGMTEAFF.

This sequence joins TRBV19 and TRBJ1-1; tentative D call: TRBD1 (6 bases). The germline gives CDR1 LNHDA, CDR2 SQIVND (reference sequence). The CDR3 length is 16 residues. Trimming took off 3 bases at V and 1 base at J, with 15 bases between the two ends. The CDR3 is CASSIGLDSSNTEAFF. The CDR3 nucleotides are TGTGCCAGTAGTATCGGCTTGGACAGCTCGAACACTGAAGCTTTCTTT.

This clone appeared once. The rearrangement uses TRBV27 and TRBJ1-5; no definite D call. Per germline, CDR1 MNHEY and CDR2 SMNVEV (reference sequence). The ends were cut back, 6 bases at V and 7 bases at J, with 16 bases in the middle. The CDR3 sequence is 14 residues long. The CDR3 DNA reads TGTGCCAGCAGCCCCCTGGAGGGAGACCAGCCCCAGCATTTT. Residues: CASSPLEGDQPQHF.

This chain connects TRBV6-5 to TRBJ1-1; 12 bases map to TRBD1. The CDR3 contains 15 residues. V lost 7 bases, J lost 5 bases, and 8 bases stayed unmatched. Germline V lookup: CDR1 MNHEY, CDR2 SVGAGI. In nucleotides, the CDR3 is TGTGCCAGCAACCGGGACAGGGGGCGCAAAACTGAAGCTTTCTTT. This codes for CASNRDRGRKTEAFF.

The chain carries TRBV30 and TRBJ2-7; D perhaps matches TRBD1 (5 bases). The CDR3 runs to 15 residues. The germline V gene encodes CDR1 GTSNPN and CDR2 SVGIG (reference sequence). Trimming removed 2 bases from V and 6 bases from J, with 20 bases in between. In DNA, the CDR3 is TGTGCCTGGAGTCCACAGGACAATCTACGGGCCGAGCAGTACTTC. Translation gives CAWSPQDNLRAEQYF.